The 16 T cell receptor beta chains below come from one sample, sequenced in a study of T-cell reconstitution after alpha-beta-depleted transplantation in children (dated by TCRdb to the mid-2010s). Preparation of the library involved PCR. This sample was sequenced with an Illumina HiSeq 2500. TCR libraries were prepared with molecular barcoding, using unique molecular identifiers to normalize TCRbeta repertoire quantification. The public sequencing data were trimmed at Q25 with fastp and processed into clonotypes with MiXCR by TCRdb, which kept only in-frame beta chains. Rows with one shared CDR3 protein collapse into an entry with the most common genes and DNA. This sample gives a few hundred thousand distinct CDR3 sequences in total; 10% of them show up just once. The ten biggest clones cover roughly 2.5% of the sample. Sequenced here: PBMCs from the stem cell graft donor, sampled from the stem cell graft. These TCRs come from a human donor who donated a stem cell graft to a child with acute lymphoblastic leukemia.

This clonotype was seen only a few times. The chain couples TRBV5-1 to TRBJ1-1, with 9 bases matching TRBD1. This CDR3 is built from 15 residues. J was trimmed by 5 bases and V by 3 bases; bases with no gene match: 8. Germline CDR1 and CDR2: SGHRS and YFSETQ. CDR3 residues: CASSSDRGVRTEAFF. In DNA form, the CDR3 reads TGCGCCAGCAGCTCCGACAGGGGGGTAAGAACTGAAGCTTTCTTT.

This clonotype was counted only a few times. The CDR3 region is CASSQDSGRGYNEQFF. DNA of the CDR3: TGCGCCAGCAGCCAAGATTCCGGGAGAGGTTACAATGAGCAGTTCTTC. The chain employs TRBV4-3 and TRBJ2-1, with D possibly TRBD2 on 6 matching bases. The CDR3 runs to 16 residues. V lost 0 bases, J lost 4 bases, and 13 bases lay in between. Germline V CDR1 and CDR2: LGHNA, YSLEER.

The rearrangement joins TRBV12-3 or TRBV12-4 to TRBJ2-5, with 10 bases matching TRBD1. The V segment lost 8 bases and the J segment 4 bases; nucleotides outside the gene matches: 7. The CDR3 sequence is 14 residues long. CDR3 coding DNA: TGTGCCAGCGCCCGAGACAGGGGGCGAGAGACCCAGTACTTC. Protein: CASARDRGRETQYF.

This clonotype was detected a few times. This chain links TRBV18 with TRBJ2-3; weak D call: TRBD2 (6 bases). The CDR3 is made up of 17 amino acids. The V gene's germline CDR1 is KGHSH and CDR2 LQKENI. The V end lost 2 bases, the J end lost 6 bases, and 21 bases lay between the germline ends. CDR3 sequence: CASSPAIGTSRADTQYF. The CDR3 DNA follows: TGTGCCAGCTCACCAGCAATAGGGACTTCAAGGGCGGATACGCAGTATTTT.

This clonotype appeared a few times. The chain has TRBV12-3 or TRBV12-4 and TRBJ2-5, with a possible D match to TRBD2 (7 bases). The ends were cut back, 6 bases at V and 2 bases at J, with 16 bases in the middle. The CDR3 is made up of 15 amino acids. The CDR3 nucleotides read TGTGCCAGCAGCTCCGGGGGGCGTGCTCAAGAGACCCAGTACTTC. It codes for CASSSGGRAQETQYF.

The chain carries TRBV28 and TRBJ1-1, with 9 bases matching TRBD1. CDR3 length: 16 amino acids. Germline V gene data show CDR1 as MDHEN and CDR2 as SYDVKM. Germline trimming cut 2 bases from V and 6 bases from J; bases unmatched to any gene: 10. The CDR3 DNA follows: TGTGCCAGCAGTTTAACCCCCGGGACAGGGTTAGCTGAAGCTTTCTTT. Protein product: CASSLTPGTGLAEAFF. Based on the CDR3 plus reference TRBV28 and TRBJ1-1, the full variable domain is DVKVTQSSRYLVKRTGEKVFLECVQDMDHENMFWYRQDPGLGLRLIYFSYDVKMKEKGDIPEGYSVSREKKERFSLILESASTNQTSMYLCASSLTPGTGLAEAFFGQGTRLTVV.

This clonotype has a count of ten or more. The chain recombines TRBV5-1 with TRBJ2-3; 7 nucleotides line up with TRBD1. Germline V gene data show CDR1 as SGHRS and CDR2 as YFSETQ. The trim removed 2 bases at V and 6 bases at J, leaving 9 bases unmatched. The CDR3 loop spans 15 amino acids. The CDR3, as DNA: TGCGCCAGCAGCTTATACAGGGGAGAATTTGATACGCAGTATTTT. It yields the protein CASSLYRGEFDTQYF.

V and J are TRBV27 and TRBJ2-1; TRBD2 matches at 15 bases. J lost 5 bases, V lost 5 bases, and 7 bases had no gene match. CDR1 is MNHEY and CDR2 is SMNVEV in the germline V gene (reference sequence). The CDR3 consists of 17 residues. The CDR3 DNA reads as TGTGCCAGCAGTATTGGGACTAGCGGGAGGCTCCACAATGAGCAGTTCTTC. Its translation is CASSIGTSGRLHNEQFF.

The rearrangement uses TRBV7-3 and TRBJ2-1; 12 nucleotides align to TRBD2. The ends lost 5 bases at V and 9 bases at J; junction bases unmatched: 11. Germline CDR1 and CDR2: SGHTA and FQGTGA. The CDR3 is 16 amino acids. Written as DNA, the CDR3 is TGTGCCAGCAGCCCGCGACTAGCGGGAGTTCCGAGTGAGCAGTTCTTC. This translates into CASSPRLAGVPSEQFF.

This clonotype occurred a few times. The rearrangement joins TRBV5-1 to TRBJ2-7; TRBD2 might be the D (6 bases). Trimming shortened V by 10 bases and J by 3 bases, and 23 bases separated the two germline ends. Germline values: CDR1 SGHRS, CDR2 YFSETQ. CDR3 size: 15 residues. The DNA of the CDR3 is TGCGCCCCCTTCCCAACTCTGGGACTTTTCTACGAGCAGTACTTC. Translating it yields CAPFPTLGLFYEQYF.

CDR3 region: CSVVGTGWDNEQFF. DNA for the CDR3: TGCAGCGTTGTCGGGACAGGGTGGGACAATGAGCAGTTCTTC. The chain combines TRBV29-1 with TRBJ2-1, with 9 bases fitting TRBD1. The CDR3 has 14 residues. In germline, CDR1 is SQVTM, CDR2 ANQGSEA. V trimming: 4 bases; J trimming: 5 bases; junction bases outside the gene matches: 6.

This clonotype has more than one count but fewer than ten. V and J are TRBV7-3 and TRBJ2-5; a possible D gene is TRBD2 (5 bases). The CDR3 runs 15 residues. Trimming removed 2 bases at V and 4 bases at J, with 14 bases between. Germline CDR1 is SGHTA and CDR2 is FQGTGA. Here the CDR3 reads CASSLELAPPETQYF. The CDR3, as DNA: TGTGCCAGCAGCTTAGAGCTAGCTCCCCCAGAGACCCAGTACTTC.

The chain is built from TRBV5-1 and TRBJ2-3; 7 bases match TRBD2. The CDR3 has 16 amino acids. After removal of 1 base from V and 6 bases from J, the junction contained 11 bases not matched to a gene. Germline V gene data show CDR1 as SGHRS and CDR2 as YFSETQ. This CDR3 reads CASSLRWDYPGDTQYF. The CDR3 nucleotides are TGCGCCAGCAGCTTGAGATGGGACTACCCTGGGGATACGCAGTATTTT.

The table lists this clonotype with many counts. The rearrangement uses TRBV7-2 and TRBJ2-3; D may correspond to TRBD1 or TRBD2 (5 bases each). CDR3 length equals 17 residues. V was clipped by 1 base and J by 0 bases, with 14 bases between them. Germline assignment: CDR1 SGHTA and CDR2 FQGNSA. CDR3 protein: CASSLGQRAESTDTQYF. CDR3 nucleotide sequence: TGTGCCAGCAGCTTAGGACAGCGAGCGGAGAGCACAGATACGCAGTATTTT. The whole variable domain, remainder taken from reference TRBV7-2 and TRBJ2-3, is GAGVSQSPSNKVTEKGKDVELRCDPISGHTALYWYRQSLGQGLEFLIYFQGNSAPDKSGLPSDRFSAERTGGSVSTLTIQRTQQEDSAVYLCASSLGQRAESTDTQYFGPGTRLTVL.

The rearrangement links TRBV7-2 to TRBJ1-5; D remains unclear. The V gene lost 1 base and the J gene lost 1 base, with 8 bases spanning the gap. The CDR3 is made up of 15 amino acids. The germline CDR1 and CDR2 sequences are SGHTA and FQGNSA. The CDR3 is CASSLGGRSNQPQHF. The CDR3 bases are TGTGCCAGCAGCTTAGGAGGGCGGAGCAATCAGCCCCAGCATTTT.

This clonotype has a handful of counts. This chain joins TRBV5-1 and TRBJ2-7; maybe TRBD1 (5 bases). CDR1 is SGHRS and CDR2 is YFSETQ in the germline V gene. Trimming took off 0 bases at V and 2 bases at J, with 12 bases between the two ends. The CDR3 is 15 amino acids. CDR3 coding DNA: TGCGCCAGCAGCTTGGGCGGACACAATACCTACGAGCAGTACTTC. Translated: CASSLGGHNTYEQYF.